This T cell receptor beta chain originates from a study of T cells in localized non-small cell lung cancer. Comments on this clone: Its antigen is undetermined.

Germline-derived CDR1 and CDR2 are SGHAT and FQNNGV. There are 14 residues in the CDR3. J lost 3 bases, V lost 4 bases, and 2 bases had no gene match. Libraries were prepared by immunoSEQ multiplex PCR; TCRdb keeps only in-frame clonotypes and omits some of them. This table has 45,000 to 65,000 clones, around three quarters appearing once. Overall study results and limits: Compared with tumor, uninvolved adjacent lung displayed greater T cell clonality, ranking highest overall. Sequencing covered just one tumor region, so heterogeneity cannot be ruled out.

The sequenced sample was PBMCs, obtained before any cancer treatment. This TCR was recovered from a woman aged 35 to 69 with stage II lung adenocarcinoma. J is TRBJ2-3 and V is TRBV11-2, with 9 bases aligning to TRBD1. The CDR3 loop reads CASSSGQGTDTQYF. DNA for the CDR3: TGTGCCAGCAGCTCGGGACAGGGAACAGATACGCAGTATTTT. Filled out from reference TRBV11-2 and TRBJ2-3, the complete variable domain reads EAGVAQSPRYKIIEKRQSVAFWCNPISGHATLYWYQQILGQGPKLLIQFQNNGVVDDSQLPKDRFSAERLKGVDSTLKIQPAKLEDSAVYLCASSSGQGTDTQYFGPGTRLTVL.